What follows are 32 T cell receptor beta chains derived from one specimen sequenced in a study of identical twins. One entry per CDR3 protein results from TCRdb running MiXCR on the 5' RACE reads. The profile covers hundreds of thousands of distinct CDR3 sequences, with about 20% appearing a single time and roughly 4% taken by the ten largest. The sample was also reused in another study, on T cells expressing NK-cell markers.

Input material: PBMCs. The source is a young woman in good health.

This clonotype has only a few counts. V gene TRBV10-2 combines with J gene TRBJ2-1; D might be TRBD1 (5 bases). Trimming pared 7 bases from V and 7 bases from J, leaving 20 bases between. The length of the CDR3 is 15 residues. Germline V CDR1 and CDR2: WSHSY, SAAADI. The CDR3 DNA follows: TGCGCCAGCAAAGAGGCGACAGCCACTTGGAATGAGCAGTTCTTC. It is translated as CASKEATATWNEQFF.

V usage is TRBV6-2 or TRBV6-3 and J usage is TRBJ2-1, with TRBD2 identical over 8 bases. The CDR3 length is 17 residues. Germline V CDR1 and CDR2: MNHEY, SVGEGT. V shed 6 bases, J shed 6 bases, and the junction held 16 bases outside the gene matches. This chain's CDR3 is CASSPGLGRGKSNEQFF. Here the CDR3 DNA reads TGTGCCAGCAGCCCGGGGCTCGGGAGGGGTAAGAGCAATGAGCAGTTCTTC.

The table lists this clonotype with many counts. The chain employs TRBV7-2 and TRBJ2-1; D not resolved. Deletions cut 1 base from V and 8 bases from J, with 0 bases between. Looked up from germline, CDR1 is SGHTA and CDR2 is FQGNSA. This CDR3 has 10 residues. The CDR3 spells CASSLDEQFF. CDR3 DNA: TGTGCCAGCAGCTTAGATGAGCAGTTCTTC. The entire variable domain, with the rest obtained from reference TRBV7-2 and TRBJ2-1, is as follows: GAGVSQSPSNKVTEKGKDVELRCDPISGHTALYWYRQSLGQGLEFLIYFQGNSAPDKSGLPSDRFSAERTGGSVSTLTIQRTQQEDSAVYLCASSLDEQFFGPGTRLTVL.

The rearrangement links TRBV20-1 to TRBJ2-1; TRBD2 aligns across 8 bases. CDR1 is DFQATT, CDR2 SNEGSKA, per germline (reference sequence). Trimming at V came to 4 bases and at J to 2 bases, leaving 7 bases not matched to a gene. The CDR3 has 15 residues. Here the CDR3 reads CSATTTSGTYNEQFF. CDR3 bases: TGCAGTGCTACTACCACTAGCGGCACCTACAATGAGCAGTTCTTC.

CDR3 DNA sequence: TGTGCCTGGAGTGTAGTGGGGTTCGAGCAGTACTTC. It specifies CAWSVVGFEQYF. This chain links TRBV30 with TRBJ2-7; D is unresolved. Trimming shortened V by 0 bases and J by 6 bases, and 9 bases separated the two germline ends. The CDR3 is 12 residues long. CDR1 and CDR2 (germline): GTSNPN, SVGIG (reference sequence).

A few counts support this clonotype. The chain carries TRBV13 and TRBJ2-7, with 9 bases lining up with TRBD1. Germline V gives CDR1 PRHDT, CDR2 FYEKMQ (reference sequence). The CDR3 is 16 residues long. Trimming at V came to 3 bases and at J to 4 bases, leaving 10 bases not matched to a gene. CDR3 amino acids: CASSLYTGTGRYEQYF. In DNA form, the CDR3 reads TGTGCCAGCAGCTTGTACACCGGGACAGGGAGATACGAGCAGTACTTC.

This clonotype has only a few counts. The rearrangement links TRBV3-1 to TRBJ2-7; 9 bases line up with TRBD1. Unmatched junction bases numbered 11, after V lost 4 bases and J lost 4 bases. CDR1 LGHDT and CDR2 YNNKEL come from the germline V gene (reference sequence). The length of the CDR3 is 16 residues. The DNA for the CDR3 is TGTGCCAGCAGCCTCTATGAACAGGGGGCTCGGTACGAGCAGTACTTC. Encoded protein: CASSLYEQGARYEQYF.

The CDR3, as DNA: TGTGCCTGGAGTCCTAGCGGGAGGAATACGCAGTATTTT. Its translation: CAWSPSGRNTQYF. V and J are TRBV30 and TRBJ2-3; 11 nucleotides line up with TRBD2. The trim removed 2 bases at V and 7 bases at J, leaving 2 bases unmatched. The CDR3 is made up of 13 amino acids. Germline CDR1 and CDR2: GTSNPN and SVGIG (reference sequence).

This clonotype was counted a few times. This rearrangement joins TRBV7-2 to TRBJ2-1; D is perhaps TRBD2 (6 bases). V shed 5 bases and J shed 4 bases, with 15 bases lying between them. CDR1 SGHTA and CDR2 FQGNSA come from the germline V gene. This CDR3 has 15 residues. As DNA, the CDR3 is TGTGCCAGCAGCATCTCTAGCGACCCATACAATGAGCAGTTCTTC. This gives the protein CASSISSDPYNEQFF.

This clonotype was counted a few times. The rearrangement links TRBV5-1 to TRBJ2-5; TRBD2 agrees at 8 bases. V shed 5 bases, J shed 5 bases, and the junction held 11 bases outside the gene matches. Germline CDR1 reads SGHRS; CDR2 reads YFSETQ. The CDR3 runs to 15 residues. CDR3 in DNA: TGCGCCAGCAGTGGCGGGGGGACCTCCCAGGAGACCCAGTACTTC. Amino acid sequence: CASSGGGTSQETQYF.

This clonotype was counted many times. This sequence joins TRBV6-5 and TRBJ2-3, with D maybe TRBD2 (6 bases). Germline CDR1 reads MNHEY; CDR2 reads SVGAGI. The CDR3 has 14 amino acids. V lost 0 bases, J lost 6 bases, and 10 bases lay in between. DNA for the CDR3: TGTGCCAGCAGTTACTCTGGAGGGAAGGATACGCAGTATTTT. It codes for CASSYSGGKDTQYF.

This CDR3 is CSATAGAAGANVLTF. The DNA of the CDR3 is TGCAGTGCTACTGCGGGGGCGGCTGGGGCCAACGTCCTGACTTTC. V and J are TRBV20-1 and TRBJ2-6; tentatively, D is TRBD2 (7 bases). Germline V gene sequence: CDR1 DFQATT, CDR2 SNEGSKA (reference sequence). Trimming cost V 4 bases and J 2 bases, with 12 bases left between them. The CDR3 has 15 residues.

At least ten counts were recorded for this clonotype. A read error may produce the germline difference seen at one junction end. The chain employs TRBV29-1 and TRBJ2-7; 7 bases map to TRBD1. Germline V lookup: CDR1 SQVTM, CDR2 ANQGSEA. The CDR3 runs to 8 residues. CDR3 protein: CSVGQGDF. For the CDR3, the DNA is TGCAGCGTTGGACAGGGTGACTTC.

The count of this clonotype is one. The V and J genes are TRBV24-1 and TRBJ2-1, with no clear D. The V end lost 2 bases, the J end lost 6 bases, and 16 bases lay between the germline ends. The V gene's germline CDR1 is KGHDR and CDR2 SFDVKD. The CDR3 sequence is 16 residues long. The CDR3 spells CATSDSRFGFVNEQFF. The CDR3 nucleotides read TGTGCCACCAGTGATTCGCGGTTTGGGTTCGTCAATGAGCAGTTCTTC.

This clonotype has more than one count but fewer than ten. The gene calls are TRBV20-1 and TRBJ2-3, with D perhaps matching TRBD2 (6 bases). The CDR3 spans 14 residues. Trimming left V 7 bases short and J 6 bases short, with 20 bases between. The germline V gene encodes CDR1 DFQATT and CDR2 SNEGSKA (reference sequence). The CDR3 bases are TGCAGTGTACCCGGGACGGAGGGCCTGGATACGCAGTATTTT. Translating gives CSVPGTEGLDTQYF.

The V and J genes are TRBV15 and TRBJ2-7, with D maybe TRBD2 (6 bases). In germline, CDR1 is LNHNV, CDR2 YYDKDF (reference sequence). V lost 5 bases and J 4 bases, leaving 9 bases between the germline ends. The CDR3 runs 12 residues. The CDR3 coding sequence is TGTGCCACCAGCTGGAGCGGGTACGAGCAGTACTTC. It yields the protein CATSWSGYEQYF.

The chain has TRBV4-3 and TRBJ2-1, with 7 nucleotides matching TRBD2. The CDR3 is made up of 18 amino acids. Germline assignment: CDR1 LGHNA and CDR2 YSLEER. V shed 0 bases and J 3 bases; nucleotides not matched to a gene: 11. DNA for the CDR3: TGCGCCAGCAGCCAAGATTACCCCGGGACTACAAGCTACAATGAGCAGTTCTTC. This encodes CASSQDYPGTTSYNEQFF.

V and J are TRBV27 and TRBJ2-4; D unresolved. Trimming shortened V by 5 bases and J by 1 base, and 9 bases separated the two germline ends. This CDR3 region has 14 residues. Germline V gives CDR1 MNHEY, CDR2 SMNVEV (reference sequence). The CDR3 protein is CASSLRTAKNIQYF. CDR3 nucleotide sequence: TGTGCCAGCAGTCTACGGACGGCCAAAAACATTCAGTACTTC.

The chain combines TRBV13 with TRBJ2-1; 15 bases are shared with TRBD2. CDR1 PRHDT and CDR2 FYEKMQ come from the germline V gene (reference sequence). The CDR3 is 15 amino acids. V lost 5 bases, J lost 8 bases, and 4 bases stayed unmatched. CDR3 nucleotides: TGTGCCAGCAGCGTGGGACTAGCGGGGGGTGATGAGCAGTTCTTC. As protein: CASSVGLAGGDEQFF.

This clonotype was counted ten times or more. The junction departs from germline at one end; a sequencing error may be responsible. V and J are TRBV5-1 and TRBJ2-7; D not certain. This CDR3 region has 13 residues. Germline CDR1 is SGHRS and CDR2 is YFSETQ. The CDR3 protein is CASSLESSYEQYF. In nucleotides, the CDR3 is TGTGCCAGCAGCTTGGAGTCCTCCTACGAGCAGTACTTC.

This rearrangement joins TRBV25-1 to TRBJ1-1; 9 bases are a match to TRBD1. V gave up 3 bases and J gave up 6 bases; unmatched junction bases: 5. Germline CDR1 reads MGHDK; CDR2 reads SYGVNS. The CDR3 is 14 residues long. CDR3 amino acids: CASSEGTGKPEAFF. In DNA form, the CDR3 reads TGTGCCAGCAGTGAGGGGACAGGGAAACCTGAAGCTTTCTTT.

Only a few counts were recorded for this clonotype. The chain carries TRBV27 and TRBJ2-1; TRBD2 agrees at 8 bases. Germline trimming cut 6 bases from V and 6 bases from J; bases unmatched to any gene: 10. The CDR3 is 15 residues long. CDR1 and CDR2 from the germline V gene are MNHEY and SMNVEV (reference sequence). CDR3 region: CASSLGTRAGNEQFF. CDR3 nucleotides: TGTGCCAGCAGCCTCGGGACTAGAGCAGGCAATGAGCAGTTCTTC.

This clonotype was seen repeatedly, ten times or more. The J gene is TRBJ1-1, the V gene TRBV7-9; D gene uncertain. This CDR3 region has 16 residues. Trimming left V 5 bases short and J 4 bases short, with 20 bases between. Germline CDR1 and CDR2: SEHNR and FQNEAQ (reference sequence). The CDR3 DNA sequence: TGTGCCAGCAGCCGTCCCGGGAAGGGTGGAACCACTGAAGCTTTCTTT. Amino acid sequence: CASSRPGKGGTTEAFF.

Many counts were recorded for this clonotype. The rearrangement joins TRBV5-1 to TRBJ2-3; maybe TRBD2 (5 bases). Germline V CDR1 and CDR2: SGHRS, YFSETQ. V was clipped by 4 bases and J by 3 bases, with 15 bases between them. This CDR3 has 15 residues. DNA of the CDR3: TGCGCCAGCAGCCCGCCTCACATAGCGACAGATACGCAGTATTTT. As protein: CASSPPHIATDTQYF.

V is TRBV6-1 and J is TRBJ2-3; 10 bases agree with TRBD2. The V gene end was trimmed by 8 bases and the J gene end by 6 bases; junction bases not matched to a gene: 14. Germline CDR1 MNHNS, CDR2 SASEGT. The CDR3 runs 16 residues. In DNA form, the CDR3 reads TGTGCCAGCGGCAGGACGGCTAGCGGGAGATCGGATACGCAGTATTTT. Translated: CASGRTASGRSDTQYF.

V is TRBV11-2 and J is TRBJ2-5; D perhaps matches TRBD2 (5 bases). Trimming left V 0 bases short and J 5 bases short, with 13 bases between. The CDR3 is 15 residues long. CDR1 and CDR2 from the germline V gene are SGHAT and FQNNGV. CDR3 sequence reads: CASSLDLWERETQYF. The CDR3 DNA is TGTGCCAGCAGCTTAGATCTCTGGGAGAGGGAGACCCAGTACTTC.

The chain is built from TRBV12-3 or TRBV12-4 and TRBJ1-1; D might be TRBD1 (5 bases). The CDR3 is made up of 15 amino acids. Between the trimmed V and J ends, which lost 5 bases and 0 bases, there was a span of 13 bases. The CDR3 DNA sequence: TGTGCCAGCAGTGGCGGGGGAAATCTGAACACTGAAGCTTTCTTT. Encoded protein: CASSGGGNLNTEAFF.

This clonotype was observed many times. The rearrangement joins TRBV24-1 to TRBJ2-1; 7 bases line up with TRBD1. The J segment lost 8 bases and the V segment lost 5 bases, leaving 5 bases of the junction unmatched. The CDR3 runs to 13 residues. Per the germline V gene, CDR1 is KGHDR and CDR2 is SFDVKD. Here the CDR3 reads CATSGVGGDEQFF. CDR3 nucleotides: TGTGCCACCAGTGGGGTAGGGGGCGATGAGCAGTTCTTC.

The table lists this clonotype with a few counts. The gene calls are TRBV20-1 and TRBJ2-7, with TRBD1 matching 8 bases. Germline CDR1 is DFQATT and CDR2 is SNEGSKA (reference sequence). The CDR3 has 13 residues. V dropped 3 bases and J dropped 3; count of bases not matched to a gene: 4. The CDR3 sequence: CSARGQDFYEQYF. CDR3 nucleotide sequence: TGCAGTGCTAGGGGACAGGATTTCTACGAGCAGTACTTC.

This chain joins TRBV10-3 and TRBJ2-3, with D possibly TRBD1 on 5 matching bases. This CDR3 has 14 amino acids. Trimming stripped 8 bases from V and 4 bases from J, with 16 bases between. CDR1 is ENHRY, CDR2 SYGVKD, per germline. The CDR3 spells CAIRQTKGADTQYF. CDR3 in DNA: TGTGCCATCCGACAGACGAAAGGCGCAGATACGCAGTATTTT.

The gene calls are TRBV2 and TRBJ2-1, with a weak D call TRBD2 (6 bases). Germline V CDR1 and CDR2: SNHLY, FYNNEI. This CDR3 contains 13 residues. With 8 bases removed from V and 7 bases from J, the gap between germline ends came to 15 bases. The CDR3 is CASEGLGSNEQFF. CDR3 sequence (DNA): TGTGCCAGCGAGGGACTCGGATCTAATGAGCAGTTCTTC.

This clonotype was detected only a few times. In nucleotides, the CDR3 is TGTGCCAGCAGTTTTGGGCAGAGCCCTAGCACAGATACGCAGTATTTT. It is translated as CASSFGQSPSTDTQYF. V is TRBV12-3 or TRBV12-4 and J is TRBJ2-3; D is uncertain. This CDR3 has 16 residues. Between the trimmed V and J ends, which lost 3 bases and 0 bases, there was a span of 13 bases.